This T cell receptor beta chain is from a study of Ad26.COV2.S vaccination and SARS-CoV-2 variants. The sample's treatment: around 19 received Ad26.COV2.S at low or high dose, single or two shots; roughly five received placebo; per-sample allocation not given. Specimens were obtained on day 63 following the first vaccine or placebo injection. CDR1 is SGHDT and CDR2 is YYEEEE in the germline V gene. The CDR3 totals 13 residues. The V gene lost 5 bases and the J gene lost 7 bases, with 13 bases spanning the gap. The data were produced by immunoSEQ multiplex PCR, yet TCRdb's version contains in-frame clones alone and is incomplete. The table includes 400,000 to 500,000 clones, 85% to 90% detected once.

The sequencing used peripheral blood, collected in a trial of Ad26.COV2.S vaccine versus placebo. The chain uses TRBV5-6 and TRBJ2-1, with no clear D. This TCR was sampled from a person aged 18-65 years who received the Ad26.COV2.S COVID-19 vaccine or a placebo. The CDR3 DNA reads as TGTGCCAGCAGTTTATTAGGTCTGAATGAGCAGTTCTTC. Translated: CASSLLGLNEQFF.